The 32 T cell receptor beta chains below were found in one sample sequenced in a study of blood T cell repertoires in COVID-19. Assay: immunoSEQ multiplex PCR; the TCRdb copy retains only in-frame clones and omits some. The data hold about 200,000 clones, with roughly 84% observed a single time. Sequences were obtained from peripheral blood. All receptors come from a human donor in a cohort sampled during active COVID-19.

This clone was detected only once. The chain carries TRBV6-6 and TRBJ2-1; 8 bases map to TRBD2. J lost 5 bases, V lost 8 bases, and 8 bases had no gene match. Germline V gives CDR1 MNHNY, CDR2 SVGAGI (reference sequence). The CDR3 is 14 residues long. Written as DNA, the CDR3 is TGTGCCAGCGGTAGCGGGATTGGGCACAATGAGCAGTTCTTC. This translates into CASGSGIGHNEQFF.

The genes are TRBV27 and TRBJ2-5; possibly TRBD2 for D (6 bases). The germline V gene encodes CDR1 MNHEY and CDR2 SMNVEV (reference sequence). With 5 bases removed from V and 4 bases from J, the gap between germline ends came to 23 bases. CDR3 length equals 17 residues. The chain's CDR3 is CASSPRGTVLIPETQYF. For the CDR3, the DNA is TGTGCCAGCAGTCCCCGGGGGACTGTCCTCATCCCAGAGACCCAGTACTTC.

This chain connects TRBV7-9 to TRBJ1-2; 8 positions match TRBD1. Unmatched junction bases numbered 11, after V lost 1 base and J lost 7 bases. This CDR3 comprises 16 residues. From germline, CDR1 is SEHNR and CDR2 FQNEAQ (reference sequence). The CDR3, as DNA: TGTGCCAGCAGCTTAGGGGGACAGGAGCCATTAAGTGGCTACACCTTC. It translates to CASSLGGQEPLSGYTF.

The chain is built from TRBV5-1 and TRBJ2-3, with D unresolved. V lost 5 bases and J lost 0, with 4 bases in between. The length of the CDR3 is 12 residues. The germline V gene encodes CDR1 SGHRS and CDR2 YFSETQ. This CDR3 is CASSYSTDTQYF. In DNA, the CDR3 is TGCGCCAGCAGTTATAGCACAGATACGCAGTATTTT.

The chain joins TRBV28 to TRBJ1-6, with TRBD1 identical over 7 bases. This CDR3 has 15 amino acids. Germline CDR1 and CDR2: MDHEN and SYDVKM. The ends lost 6 bases at V and 6 bases at J; junction bases unmatched: 8. The CDR3 DNA reads TGTGCCAGCAGACCGACAGGGAGTTTTAATTCACCCCTCCACTTT. This translates into CASRPTGSFNSPLHF.

This chain uses TRBV18 with TRBJ2-7; 9 bases line up with TRBD2. CDR1 and CDR2 from the germline V gene are KGHSH and LQKENI. The CDR3 covers 15 residues. V shed 0 bases, J shed 4 bases, and the junction held 4 bases outside the gene matches. The CDR3 DNA reads TGTGCCAGCTCACCACCGGGCGGGAGGGGGTACGAGCAGTACTTC. Its protein product is CASSPPGGRGYEQYF.

This sequence joins TRBV11-2 and TRBJ2-7; D remains unclear. Trimming shortened V by 5 bases and J by 2 bases, and 10 bases separated the two germline ends. CDR1 SGHAT and CDR2 FQNNGV come from the germline V gene. This CDR3 has 13 amino acids. As DNA, the CDR3 is TGTGCCAGCAGCCCCGCACAGACCTACGAGCAGTACTTC. Translation: CASSPAQTYEQYF. Looking up the rest from reference TRBV11-2 and TRBJ2-7 gives the full variable domain: EAGVAQSPRYKIIEKRQSVAFWCNPISGHATLYWYQQILGQGPKLLIQFQNNGVVDDSQLPKDRFSAERLKGVDSTLKIQPAKLEDSAVYLCASSPAQTYEQYFGPGTRLTVT.

This chain uses TRBV27 with TRBJ2-1, with 8 bases matching TRBD2. Germline CDR1 reads MNHEY; CDR2 reads SMNVEV (reference sequence). The junction had 3 bases not matched to a gene; V was cut back by 3 bases and J by 8 bases. This CDR3 comprises 13 residues. In DNA form, the CDR3 reads TGTGCCAGCAGTTTGGCAGCGGGAGATGAGCAGTTCTTC. It specifies CASSLAAGDEQFF.

The gene calls are TRBV3-1 (or the pseudogene TRBV3-2) and TRBJ2-7; 14 nucleotides agree with TRBD2. This CDR3 comprises 12 residues. The V segment lost 11 bases and the J segment 6 bases; nucleotides outside the gene matches: 3. The germline V gene encodes CDR1 LGHDT and CDR2 YNNKEL (reference sequence). The CDR3 region has the DNA TGTGCCGCGGGACTAGCGGGAGTCGAGCAGTACTTC. Protein: CAAGLAGVEQYF.

This sequence joins TRBV6-1 and TRBJ1-2; 7 nucleotides agree with TRBD1. The CDR3 extends over 15 amino acids. Germline CDR1 reads MNHNS; CDR2 reads SASEGT. The J segment lost 7 bases and the V segment lost 2 bases, leaving 10 bases of the junction unmatched. CDR3 sequence reads: CASSERDRPIPGYTF. In nucleotides, the CDR3 is TGTGCCAGCAGTGAAAGGGACAGACCGATTCCTGGCTACACCTTC.

V and J are TRBV19 and TRBJ2-5; D gene unclear. V lost 4 bases and J 2 bases, leaving 14 bases between the germline ends. This CDR3 spans 15 amino acids. The V gene's germline CDR1 is LNHDA and CDR2 SQIVND (reference sequence). The DNA for the CDR3 is TGTGCCAGTAGTAAGGCGGTATCGAGGCAAGAGACCCAGTACTTC. Residues: CASSKAVSRQETQYF.

CDR3 nucleotides: TGCGCCAGCAGCGGCCGGACTAGCCATGAGCAGTTCTTC. Its protein product is CASSGRTSHEQFF. This chain connects TRBV5-1 to TRBJ2-1; 8 bases match TRBD2. Germline CDR1 is SGHRS and CDR2 is YFSETQ. With 4 bases clipped from V and 8 bases from J, the junction kept 5 bases outside the gene matches. CDR3 length: 13 residues.

Note on this clone: The same CDR3 also results from other DNA sequences found in this sample. This sequence joins TRBV6-5 and TRBJ1-5, with 7 bases matching TRBD1. Germline V lookup: CDR1 MNHEY, CDR2 SVGAGI. The junction had 7 bases not matched to a gene; V was cut back by 5 bases and J by 6 bases. The CDR3 sequence is 14 residues long. CDR3 sequence reads: CASSRDRVGQPQHF. The CDR3 DNA reads TGTGCCAGCAGTCGCGACAGGGTGGGTCAGCCCCAGCATTTT.

CDR3: CAWSVPVAGAYEQYF. DNA of the CDR3: TGTGCCTGGAGTGTACCCGTAGCGGGGGCCTACGAGCAGTACTTC. The V gene is TRBV30, the J gene TRBJ2-7; 9 bases align to TRBD2. The CDR3 extends over 15 amino acids. CDR1 and CDR2 from the germline V gene are GTSNPN and SVGIG (reference sequence). The ends lost 0 bases at V and 2 bases at J; junction bases unmatched: 5.

The chain joins TRBV19 to TRBJ2-5; D perhaps matches TRBD1 (5 bases). The CDR3 runs to 14 residues. CDR1 is LNHDA, CDR2 SQIVND, per germline (reference sequence). Trimming removed 6 bases at V and 0 bases at J, with 11 bases between. This chain's CDR3 is CASRPTENQETQYF. The CDR3 bases are TGTGCCAGTAGACCGACAGAGAACCAAGAGACCCAGTACTTC. Full variable domain (rest looked up from reference TRBV19 and TRBJ2-5): DGGITQSPKYLFRKEGQNVTLSCEQNLNHDAMYWYRQDPGQGLRLIYYSQIVNDFQKGDIAEGYSVSREKKESFPLTVTSAQKNPTAFYLCASRPTENQETQYFGPGTRLLVL.

The rearrangement uses TRBV5-1 and TRBJ1-3, with D possibly TRBD1 on 6 matching bases. CDR1 is SGHRS, CDR2 YFSETQ, per germline. V was cut by 4 bases and J by 4 bases, with 12 bases left in between. This CDR3 contains 14 residues. The CDR3: CASSTGQPGNTIYF. The CDR3 coding sequence is TGCGCCAGCAGCACCGGACAGCCGGGAAACACCATATATTTT.

V usage is TRBV9 and J usage is TRBJ1-3; D is perhaps TRBD1 (6 bases). The V gene's germline CDR1 is SGDLS and CDR2 YYNGEE. The CDR3 consists of 16 residues. V was cut by 0 bases and J by 2 bases, with 12 bases left in between. In DNA, the CDR3 is TGTGCCAGCAGCGTAGAGGGGAGGGGGGCTGGAAACACCATATATTTT. Translated: CASSVEGRGAGNTIYF.

The gene calls are TRBV5-1 and TRBJ2-1; 13 nucleotides line up with TRBD2. Germline-derived CDR1 and CDR2 are SGHRS and YFSETQ. V lost 4 bases to trimming and J lost 10 bases; unmatched junction nucleotides: 8. The CDR3 totals 15 residues. The CDR3, as DNA: TGCGCCAGCAGCCCCACTAGCGGGAGGGCGGGGGAGCAGTTCTTC. It is translated as CASSPTSGRAGEQFF.

The chain links TRBV5-6 to TRBJ2-1, with D tentatively TRBD1 (5 bases). V lost 1 base and J lost 8, with 13 bases in between. CDR1 and CDR2 from the germline V gene are SGHDT and YYEEEE. The CDR3 totals 14 residues. The chain's CDR3 is CASSLRQGIHEQFF. The CDR3 DNA reads TGTGCCAGCAGCTTGAGGCAGGGAATCCATGAGCAGTTCTTC.

This clone was seen a handful of times. The chain has TRBV29-1 and TRBJ2-3, with D perhaps TRBD1 (5 bases). Germline V gene lookup returns CDR1 SQVTM and CDR2 ANQGSEA. V was clipped by 4 bases and J by 9 bases, with 14 bases between them. The CDR3 has 12 residues. The CDR3 region is CSVGLPSGTQYF. The CDR3 nucleotides read TGCAGCGTTGGGTTGCCCTCAGGGACGCAGTATTTT.

The J gene is TRBJ1-3, the V gene TRBV27; D is perhaps TRBD1 (6 bases). The CDR3 covers 14 residues. Germline V lookup: CDR1 MNHEY, CDR2 SMNVEV (reference sequence). V was cut by 3 bases and J by 8 bases, with 14 bases left in between. Written as DNA, the CDR3 is TGTGCCAGCAGTTTTTCCAGGGGCTCTGACACCATATATTTT. Translation gives CASSFSRGSDTIYF.

The chain couples TRBV12-3 or TRBV12-4 to TRBJ2-7, with D perhaps matching TRBD2 (6 bases). V lost 8 bases, J lost 3 bases, and 14 bases lay in between. This CDR3 is built from 13 residues. The CDR3 DNA is TGTGCCAGCCGGGGGTTCCCTCTCTACGAGCAGTACTTC. It translates to CASRGFPLYEQYF.

The chain carries TRBV7-8 and TRBJ1-5, with D possibly being TRBD1 (5 bases). This CDR3 is built from 15 residues. Germline values: CDR1 SGHVS, CDR2 FQNEAQ. V gave up 3 bases and J gave up 6 bases, with 15 bases separating them. The DNA for the CDR3 is TGTGCCAGCAGCTTCAAGGTAGGGGAAGGTCAGCCCCAGCATTTT. Its protein is CASSFKVGEGQPQHF.

This clone has more than one count but fewer than ten. The chain combines TRBV4-2 with TRBJ2-1, with 10 bases fitting TRBD2. J lost 4 bases, V lost 1 base, and 4 bases had no gene match. This CDR3 comprises 16 residues. From germline, CDR1 is LGHNA and CDR2 YNFKEQ. Written as DNA, the CDR3 is TGTGCCAGCAGCCAAGGCTCTAGCGGGAGTTACAATGAGCAGTTCTTC. Residues: CASSQGSSGSYNEQFF.

The rearrangement uses TRBV19 and TRBJ1-5; 7 bases align to TRBD1. The CDR3 spans 14 residues. CDR1 and CDR2 from the germline V gene are LNHDA and SQIVND (reference sequence). Losses at the gene ends were 6 bases for V and 5 bases for J; bases not matched to a gene: 7. The CDR3 nucleotides read TGTGCCAGTAGCCTCCGGGACAGTGATCAGCCCCAGCATTTT. Translation: CASSLRDSDQPQHF.

The gene calls are TRBV2 and TRBJ1-1; TRBD1 is a possible D gene (6 bases). Trimming cost V 6 bases and J 1 base, with 12 bases left between them. The CDR3 totals 14 residues. Looked up from germline, CDR1 is SNHLY and CDR2 is FYNNEI. CDR3 amino acids: CASSPMTGNTEAFF. CDR3 sequence (DNA): TGTGCCAGCAGCCCTATGACAGGGAACACTGAAGCTTTCTTT.

The table lists this clone with a few counts. This chain links TRBV2 with TRBJ1-2; tentative D call: TRBD1 (6 bases). The CDR3 extends over 13 amino acids. Germline V CDR1 and CDR2: SNHLY, FYNNEI. Trimming took off 7 bases at V and 3 bases at J, with 12 bases between the two ends. The CDR3 loop reads CASNIQGYYGYTF. DNA for the CDR3: TGTGCCAGCAACATACAGGGATACTATGGCTACACCTTC.

The genes are TRBV27 and TRBJ2-3; 13 positions match TRBD2. Germline CDR1 MNHEY, CDR2 SMNVEV (reference sequence). J was trimmed by 3 bases and V by 5 bases; bases with no gene match: 11. The CDR3 sequence is 18 residues long. The CDR3 here is CASSHRLAGGPGTDTQYF. In nucleotides, the CDR3 is TGTGCCAGCAGTCACCGACTAGCGGGAGGTCCCGGGACAGATACGCAGTATTTT.

The V gene is TRBV7-8, the J gene TRBJ2-3; TRBD2 matches at 9 bases. V shed 2 bases, J shed 0 bases, and the junction held 3 bases outside the gene matches. CDR3 size: 16 residues. Looked up from germline, CDR1 is SGHVS and CDR2 is FQNEAQ. CDR3 DNA sequence: TGTGCCAGCAGCTTAAGCGGGAGGCCGAGCACAGATACGCAGTATTTT. Encoded protein: CASSLSGRPSTDTQYF.

V gene TRBV27 combines with J gene TRBJ1-1; the D is unclear. This CDR3 contains 12 residues. Germline lookup yields CDR1 MNHEY and CDR2 SMNVEV (reference sequence). V lost 6 bases to trimming and J lost 5 bases, with 10 bases between them. CDR3 DNA sequence: TGTGCCAGCAGGCGGGGAGAAACTGAAGCTTTCTTT. It is translated as CASRRGETEAFF.

The CDR3, as DNA: TGTGCCAGCAGCGCCGGGACAGGGAACTACAATGAGCAGTTCTTC. Protein: CASSAGTGNYNEQFF. This sequence joins TRBV9 and TRBJ2-1; 9 nucleotides agree with TRBD1. The trim removed 3 bases at V and 3 bases at J, leaving 4 bases unmatched. This CDR3 has 15 amino acids. Germline loops: CDR1 SGDLS, CDR2 YYNGEE.

The V call is TRBV3-1 (or the pseudogene TRBV3-2), the J call TRBJ2-7; the match to TRBD1 covers 7 bases. V shed 4 bases and J 5 bases; nucleotides not matched to a gene: 8. The CDR3 sequence is 14 residues long. Germline CDR1 and CDR2: LGHDT and YNNKEL (reference sequence). This CDR3 is CASSPLGTAHEQYF. The CDR3 region has the DNA TGTGCCAGCAGCCCCCTGGGGACAGCCCACGAGCAGTACTTC.